One and the same sample provided the 30 T cell receptor beta chains below, sequenced in a study of T cells in Graves' hyperthyroidism and ophthalmopathy. What was amplified from RNA transcripts were TCR beta CDR3 regions. During a first-round RT-PCR of the TCR CDR3, the HTBI primer set was used. TCRdb recomputed calls from the multiplex PCR reads with MiXCR, one row per CDR3 protein. The table includes about 560,000 distinct CDR3 sequences, roughly 17% detected once. Sequenced material: blood. The receptors were sampled from a young woman with Graves' hyperthyroidism.

The rearrangement joins TRBV6-2 or TRBV6-3 to TRBJ1-5; D might be TRBD1 (5 bases). Germline-derived CDR1 and CDR2 are MNHEY and SVGEGT. The V end was cut by 4 bases, the J end by 3 bases, with 16 bases between. The CDR3 has 16 residues. The CDR3 DNA follows: TGTGCCAGCAGTTCCCAATGGGGGAAGCCCAATCAGCCCCAGCATTTT. It translates to CASSSQWGKPNQPQHF.

This clonotype was seen many times. V and J are TRBV27 and TRBJ2-5; weak D call: TRBD1 (8 bases). The length of the CDR3 is 15 residues. CDR1 MNHEY and CDR2 SMNVEV come from the germline V gene (reference sequence). Deletions cut 5 bases from V and 3 bases from J, with 16 bases between. DNA for the CDR3: TGTGCCAGCAGTCGGGGGGACAGGTGGGAAGAGACCCAGTACTTC. As protein: CASSRGDRWEETQYF.

V is TRBV2 and J is TRBJ2-5, with D possibly being TRBD1 (5 bases). Trimming removed 1 base from V and 5 bases from J, with 17 bases in between. Per germline, CDR1 SNHLY and CDR2 FYNNEI. CDR3 length equals 16 residues. The DNA of the CDR3 is TGTGCCAGCAGTGAAGACTTGGAGACAGCGAGGGAGACCCAGTACTTC. Amino acids: CASSEDLETARETQYF.

The chain has TRBV27 and TRBJ1-5; D not resolved. Germline lookup yields CDR1 MNHEY and CDR2 SMNVEV (reference sequence). V lost 5 bases to trimming and J lost 5 bases, with 13 bases between them. The CDR3 loop spans 14 amino acids. CDR3 bases: TGTGCCAGCAGTCCCGCTTTTCTGCATCAGCCCCAGCATTTT. Residues: CASSPAFLHQPQHF.

This clonotype occurred many times. The chain joins TRBV9 to TRBJ1-1; unclear D gene. Trimming shortened V by 4 bases and J by 1 base, and 14 bases separated the two germline ends. Looked up from germline, CDR1 is SGDLS and CDR2 is YYNGEE. The CDR3 has 15 residues. This CDR3 is CASSSTVATNTEAFF. DNA for the CDR3: TGTGCCAGCAGCTCCACCGTAGCAACGAACACTGAAGCTTTCTTT.

The chain recombines TRBV7-2 with TRBJ2-5; 9 positions agree with TRBD1. This CDR3 has 14 amino acids. In germline, CDR1 is SGHTA, CDR2 FQGNSA. With V trimmed by 8 bases and J by 5 bases, 9 bases remained unmatched. The CDR3 DNA sequence: TGTGCCAGCGCCAGGACAGGGGAGAGGGAGACCCAGTACTTC. As protein: CASARTGERETQYF.

Comment on this clonotype: A much larger clone lies one base from this, so it may be a read error. The rearrangement links TRBV10-3 to TRBJ1-1; 7 nucleotides match TRBD1. Germline V gene sequence: CDR1 ENHRY, CDR2 SYGVKD. The CDR3 totals 14 residues. The CDR3 DNA is TGTGTCATCAACCCGACAGGGCCGAACACTGAAGCTTTCTTT. Residues: CVINPTGPNTEAFF.

This clonotype showed up many times. The V gene is TRBV30, the J gene TRBJ1-1, with a tentative D call TRBD1 (5 bases). The CDR3 spans 15 residues. Germline CDR1 is GTSNPN and CDR2 is SVGIG (reference sequence). Trimming cost V 4 bases and J 0 bases, with 15 bases left between them. CDR3 DNA sequence: TGTGCCTGGAACCCAATAATCAGGGTGAACACTGAAGCTTTCTTT. Its translation: CAWNPIIRVNTEAFF.

This clonotype was recorded at least ten times. The rearrangement links TRBV3-1 to TRBJ1-1; unclear D gene. The CDR3 runs 13 residues. Germline V CDR1 and CDR2: LGHDT, YNNKEL (reference sequence). V was cut by 1 base and J by 5 bases, with 8 bases left in between. CDR3 DNA: TGTGCCAGCAGCCAAGGCACGAATACTGAAGCTTTCTTT. Amino acid sequence: CASSQGTNTEAFF. Complete variable domain (other parts from reference TRBV3-1 and TRBJ1-1): DTAVSQTPKYLVTQMGNDKSIKCEQNLGHDTMYWYKQDSKKFLKIMFSYNNKELIINETVPNRFSPKSPDKAHLNLHINSLELGDSAVYFCASSQGTNTEAFFGQGTRLTVV.

This clonotype has just a few counts. The chain combines TRBV10-3 with TRBJ1-1, with no clear D. The CDR3 sequence is 13 residues long. Germline V gives CDR1 ENHRY, CDR2 SYGVKD. V gave up 5 bases and J gave up 0 bases, with 7 bases separating them. The CDR3 sequence is CAISWQLNTEAFF. DNA for the CDR3: TGTGCCATCAGTTGGCAGCTGAACACTGAAGCTTTCTTT.

V and J are TRBV3-1 and TRBJ2-1, with TRBD1 matching over 9 bases. CDR1 is LGHDT and CDR2 is YNNKEL in the germline V gene (reference sequence). V lost 4 bases, J lost 8 bases, and 9 bases stayed unmatched. The CDR3 consists of 15 residues. The CDR3 sequence: CASSPPGQGLDEQFF. Written as DNA, the CDR3 is TGTGCCAGCAGCCCGCCGGGACAGGGTTTAGATGAGCAGTTCTTC.

This clonotype was seen repeatedly, ten times or more. The chain carries TRBV27 and TRBJ2-5, with 8 bases matching TRBD1. CDR3 length: 16 amino acids. V shed 5 bases and J 2 bases; nucleotides not matched to a gene: 10. Germline V gene data show CDR1 as MNHEY and CDR2 as SMNVEV (reference sequence). The CDR3 is CASSPDRVGSQETQYF. The CDR3 nucleotides are TGTGCCAGCAGTCCGGACAGGGTGGGGTCTCAAGAGACCCAGTACTTC.

This clonotype was picked up many times. The V and J genes are TRBV12-3 or TRBV12-4 and TRBJ2-3, with 12 positions matching TRBD2. Trimming cost V 6 bases and J 3 bases; bases outside gene matches: 4. The CDR3 loop spans 15 amino acids. CDR3 sequence (DNA): TGTGCCAGCAGGATGACTAGCGGGGGAACAGATACGCAGTATTTT. This encodes CASRMTSGGTDTQYF.

This clonotype is termed medium-sized (0.01 to 0.1%). The chain combines TRBV6-2 or TRBV6-3 with TRBJ2-5; 7 bases align to TRBD2. V lost 4 bases, J lost 5 bases, and 10 bases stayed unmatched. CDR1 MNHEY and CDR2 SVGEGT come from the germline V gene. CDR3 length: 15 amino acids. CDR3 DNA sequence: TGTGCCAGCAGTTTAATAACCAGCGGGACGGAGACCCAGTACTTC. Its translation is CASSLITSGTETQYF.

This clonotype showed up just a few times. The chain uses TRBV3-1 and TRBJ2-1; a weak D match, TRBD2 (6 bases). The CDR3 has 16 amino acids. V was trimmed by 0 bases and J by 2 bases, leaving 11 bases between them. Germline V gene lookup returns CDR1 LGHDT and CDR2 YNNKEL (reference sequence). CDR3: CASSQEIPGAYNEQFF. DNA of the CDR3: TGTGCCAGCAGCCAAGAGATACCGGGAGCCTACAATGAGCAGTTCTTC.

This clonotype has just a few counts. A much bigger clone sits one base away, suggesting this may be a read error. This chain joins TRBV2 and TRBJ2-6, with a possible D match to TRBD1 (6 bases). The CDR3 spans 15 residues. CDR1 is SNHLY, CDR2 FYNNEI, per germline. The germline V and J ends were trimmed by 4 bases and 0 bases, with 7 bases remaining between them. Written as DNA, the CDR3 is TGTGCCAGCAGTGTAGGGGGCTCTGGGGCCAACGTCCTGACTTTC. The encoded protein is CASSVGGSGANVLTF.

This clonotype showed up many times. CDR3 sequence reads: CASRTGGRTYNEQFF. As DNA, the CDR3 is TGTGCCAGCAGGACGGGGGGCCGTACCTACAATGAGCAGTTCTTC. The chain joins TRBV27 to TRBJ2-1, with a weak D call TRBD2 (7 bases). CDR1 and CDR2 (germline): MNHEY, SMNVEV (reference sequence). Trimming cost V 6 bases and J 2 bases, with 14 bases left between them. The CDR3 is 15 amino acids.

Concerning this clonotype itself: Mismatch with germline at one junction end may stem from a read error. The chain combines TRBV29-1 with TRBJ2-3; D is perhaps TRBD2 (6 bases). The V gene's germline CDR1 is SQVTM and CDR2 ANQGSEA. The CDR3 has 13 amino acids. CDR3 coding DNA: TGCAGCGTGGGGGGTATTAGCACCGATACGCAGTATTTT. Protein sequence: CSVGGISTDTQYF.

For this clonotype: A read error may explain this, as a much larger clone is one base away. In this CDR3 the conserved last residue, phenylalanine or tryptophan, is missing, so a read error is likely. This chain links TRBV10-3 with TRBJ2-5; 8 positions match TRBD2. Germline CDR1 and CDR2: ENHRY and SYGVKD. This CDR3 region has 14 residues. J was trimmed by 4 bases and V by 3 bases; bases with no gene match: 4. Here the CDR3 DNA reads TGTGCCATCAGTGACGGGCTAGCGGGAGAGACCCAGTACTCC. As protein: CAISDGLAGETQYS.

This clonotype has only one observation. V and J are TRBV19 and TRBJ2-1, with TRBD1 as a possible D gene (6 bases). The CDR3 has 15 residues. V was trimmed by 3 bases and J by 5 bases, leaving 14 bases between them. CDR1 and CDR2 from the germline V gene are LNHDA and SQIVND (reference sequence). The CDR3 spells CASSIAGEAHNEQFF. The CDR3 bases are TGTGCCAGTAGTATCGCAGGGGAAGCCCACAATGAGCAGTTCTTC.

V and J are TRBV4-1 and TRBJ2-2, with TRBD2 identical over 11 bases. Germline V CDR1 and CDR2: MGHRA, YSYEKL. The CDR3 runs 17 residues. V shed 3 bases, J shed 1 base, and the junction held 4 bases outside the gene matches. The CDR3 spells CASSHRLAGMNTGELFF. The CDR3 coding sequence is TGCGCCAGCAGCCACCGACTAGCGGGGATGAACACCGGGGAGCTGTTTTTT.

This clonotype was seen repeatedly, ten times or more. The gene calls are TRBV2 and TRBJ1-2, with 7 bases fitting TRBD1. Trimming cost V 1 base and J 6 bases; bases outside gene matches: 8. The CDR3 totals 15 residues. Per the germline V gene, CDR1 is SNHLY and CDR2 is FYNNEI. The CDR3 sequence: CASSEETGKINGYTF. CDR3 sequence (DNA): TGTGCCAGCAGTGAAGAGACAGGGAAGATAAATGGCTACACCTTC.

The gene calls are TRBV28 and TRBJ2-2; no definite D call. Germline V gene sequence: CDR1 MDHEN, CDR2 SYDVKM. CDR3 size: 14 residues. The germline V and J ends were trimmed by 3 bases and 6 bases, with 11 bases remaining between them. The CDR3 nucleotides are TGTGCCAGCAGTTTCGGCCTAGGCGCCGGGGAGCTGTTTTTT. Translation gives CASSFGLGAGELFF.

The chain recombines TRBV18 with TRBJ2-7, with TRBD2 as a possible D gene (6 bases). Germline V gives CDR1 KGHSH, CDR2 LQKENI. The V end was cut by 1 base, the J end by 3 bases, with 13 bases between. The CDR3 sequence is 15 residues long. The chain's CDR3 is CASSPLAVGVYEQYF. CDR3 sequence (DNA): TGTGCCAGCTCACCACTAGCGGTGGGGGTCTACGAGCAGTACTTC.

J is TRBJ1-1 and V is TRBV14, with D unresolved. Germline V gene data show CDR1 as SGHDN and CDR2 as FVKESK. This CDR3 region has 16 residues. V lost 0 bases to trimming and J lost 0 bases, with 11 bases between them. The CDR3 DNA reads as TGTGCCAGCAGCCAAGACAGGACCGCGATGAACACTGAAGCTTTCTTT. Its protein product is CASSQDRTAMNTEAFF.

This clonotype has a count of ten or more. J is TRBJ1-5 and V is TRBV3-1, with D possibly being TRBD1 (6 bases). The CDR3 has 13 amino acids. V was pared by 5 bases and J by 5 bases, with 10 bases between. Germline CDR1 is LGHDT and CDR2 is YNNKEL (reference sequence). This CDR3 is CASSWTDDQPQHF. In DNA, the CDR3 is TGTGCCAGCAGCTGGACAGACGATCAGCCCCAGCATTTT.

The chain is built from TRBV2 and TRBJ2-3, with TRBD1 as a possible D gene (6 bases). This CDR3 has 15 residues. Trimming stripped 1 base from V and 3 bases from J, with 11 bases between. In germline, CDR1 is SNHLY, CDR2 FYNNEI. The CDR3 spells CASSEGGPGTDTQYF. The CDR3 DNA sequence: TGTGCCAGCAGTGAAGGGGGGCCCGGGACAGATACGCAGTATTTT. Full variable domain (missing parts from reference TRBV2 and TRBJ2-3): EPEVTQTPSHQVTQMGQEVILRCVPISNHLYFYWYRQILGQKVEFLVSFYNNEISEKSEIFDDQFSVERPDGSNFTLKIRSTKLEDSAMYFCASSEGGPGTDTQYFGPGTRLTVL.

This clonotype was picked up a small number of times. The gene calls are TRBV30 and TRBJ2-3; perhaps TRBD1 as D (7 bases). The CDR3 covers 15 residues. V was clipped by 5 bases and J by 1 base, with 16 bases between them. CDR1 is GTSNPN and CDR2 is SVGIG in the germline V gene (reference sequence). This chain's CDR3 is CAWVQGGARTDTQYF. The CDR3 DNA reads TGTGCCTGGGTCCAGGGGGGTGCCCGCACAGATACGCAGTATTTT.

The V and J genes are TRBV7-2 and TRBJ2-7, with D perhaps matching TRBD2 (6 bases). The V end was cut by 6 bases, the J end by 3 bases, with 21 bases between. CDR3 length equals 16 residues. Germline CDR1 SGHTA, CDR2 FQGNSA. Written as DNA, the CDR3 is TGTGCCAGCAGTTACAGGCGGGATCCCCGCAACTACGAGCAGTACTTC. This sequence encodes CASSYRRDPRNYEQYF.

The chain couples TRBV29-1 to TRBJ2-7, with D unclear. This CDR3 is 12 amino acids long. Germline-derived CDR1 and CDR2 are SQVTM and ANQGSEA. V lost 4 bases and J lost 4, with 11 bases in between. CDR3 nucleotide sequence: TGCAGCGTTGCAGAACTCCAATACGAGCAGTACTTC. Translating gives CSVAELQYEQYF.